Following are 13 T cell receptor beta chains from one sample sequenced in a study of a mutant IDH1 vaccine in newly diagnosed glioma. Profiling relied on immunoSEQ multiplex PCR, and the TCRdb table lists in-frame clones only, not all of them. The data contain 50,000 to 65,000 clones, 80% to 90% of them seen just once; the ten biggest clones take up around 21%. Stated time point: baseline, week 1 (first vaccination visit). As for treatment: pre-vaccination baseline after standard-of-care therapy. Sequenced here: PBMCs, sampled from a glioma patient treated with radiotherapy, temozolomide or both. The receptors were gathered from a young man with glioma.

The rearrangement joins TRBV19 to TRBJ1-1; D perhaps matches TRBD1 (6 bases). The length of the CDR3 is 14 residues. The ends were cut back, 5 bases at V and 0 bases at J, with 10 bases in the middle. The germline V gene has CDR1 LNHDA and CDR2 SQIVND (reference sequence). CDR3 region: CASSGQFMNTEAFF. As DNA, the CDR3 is TGTGCCAGTAGTGGACAGTTCATGAACACTGAAGCTTTCTTT.

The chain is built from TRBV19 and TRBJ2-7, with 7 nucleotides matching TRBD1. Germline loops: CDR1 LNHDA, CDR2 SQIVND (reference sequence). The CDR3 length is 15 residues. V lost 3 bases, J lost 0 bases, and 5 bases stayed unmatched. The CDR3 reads CASSIAGGRSYEQYF. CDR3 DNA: TGTGCCAGTAGTATCGCAGGGGGTCGCTCCTACGAGCAGTACTTC.

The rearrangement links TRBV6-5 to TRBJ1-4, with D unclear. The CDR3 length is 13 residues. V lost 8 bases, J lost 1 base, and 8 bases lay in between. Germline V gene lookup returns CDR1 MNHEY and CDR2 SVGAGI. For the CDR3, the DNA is TGTGCCAGCGGTCCCCTAACTAATGAAAAACTGTTTTTT. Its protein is CASGPLTNEKLFF.

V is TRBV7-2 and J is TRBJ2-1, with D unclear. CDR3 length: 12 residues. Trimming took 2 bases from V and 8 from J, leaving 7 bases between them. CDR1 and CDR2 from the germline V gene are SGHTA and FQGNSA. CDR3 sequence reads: CASSLMAYEQFF. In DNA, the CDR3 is TGTGCCAGCAGCTTAATGGCGTATGAGCAGTTCTTC.

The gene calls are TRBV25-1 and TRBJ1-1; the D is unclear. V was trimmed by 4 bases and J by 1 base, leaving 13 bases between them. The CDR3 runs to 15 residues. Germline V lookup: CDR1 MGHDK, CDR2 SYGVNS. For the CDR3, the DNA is TGTGCCAGCAGTGGGTATGCCACGCGGAACACTGAAGCTTTCTTT. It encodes CASSGYATRNTEAFF.

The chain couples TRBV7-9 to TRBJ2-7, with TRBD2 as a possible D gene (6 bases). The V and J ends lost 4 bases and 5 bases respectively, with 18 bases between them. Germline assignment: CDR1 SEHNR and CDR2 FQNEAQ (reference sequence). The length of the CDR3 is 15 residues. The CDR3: CASSSLKLAIHEQYF. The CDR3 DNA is TGTGCCAGCAGCTCCCTCAAACTAGCTATCCACGAGCAGTACTTC.

The CDR3 coding sequence is TGTGCCAGCAAAAGACAGGGGTCCACCGGGGAGCTGTTTTTT. It translates to CASKRQGSTGELFF. The chain uses TRBV6-5 and TRBJ2-2; 8 bases agree with TRBD1. From germline, CDR1 is MNHEY and CDR2 SVGAGI. This CDR3 has 14 amino acids. With 7 bases clipped from V and 4 bases from J, the junction kept 5 bases outside the gene matches.

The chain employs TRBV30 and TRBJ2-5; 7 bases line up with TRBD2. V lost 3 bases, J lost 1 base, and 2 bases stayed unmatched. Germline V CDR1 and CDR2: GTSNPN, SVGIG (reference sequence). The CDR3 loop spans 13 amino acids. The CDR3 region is CAWRASGQETQYF. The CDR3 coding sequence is TGTGCCTGGAGGGCTAGCGGCCAAGAGACCCAGTACTTC.

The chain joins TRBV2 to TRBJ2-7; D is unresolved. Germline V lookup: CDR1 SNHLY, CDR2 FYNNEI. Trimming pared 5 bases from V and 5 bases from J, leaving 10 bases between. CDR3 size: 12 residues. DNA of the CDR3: TGTGCCAGCAGTAGCACCTGGGACGAGCAGTACTTC. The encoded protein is CASSSTWDEQYF.

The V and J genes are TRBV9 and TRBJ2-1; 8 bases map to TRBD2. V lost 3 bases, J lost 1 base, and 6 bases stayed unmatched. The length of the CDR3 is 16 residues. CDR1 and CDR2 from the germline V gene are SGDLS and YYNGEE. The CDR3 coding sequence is TGTGCCAGCAGCGAGGCCGGGGGGGGTTCCTACAATGAGCAGTTCTTC. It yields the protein CASSEAGGGSYNEQFF.

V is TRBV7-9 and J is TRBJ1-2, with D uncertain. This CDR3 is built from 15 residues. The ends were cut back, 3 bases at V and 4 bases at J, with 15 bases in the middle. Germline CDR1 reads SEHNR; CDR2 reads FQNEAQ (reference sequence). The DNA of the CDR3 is TGTGCCAGCAGCTTTATAGGTCAGGAGACCTATGGCTACACCTTC. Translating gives CASSFIGQETYGYTF.

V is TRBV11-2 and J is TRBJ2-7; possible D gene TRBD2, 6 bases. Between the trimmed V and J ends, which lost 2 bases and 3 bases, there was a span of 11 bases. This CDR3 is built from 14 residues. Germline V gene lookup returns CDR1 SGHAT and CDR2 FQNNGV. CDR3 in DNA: TGTGCCAGCAGCTTATCCACTAGCTTCTACGAGCAGTACTTC. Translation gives CASSLSTSFYEQYF.

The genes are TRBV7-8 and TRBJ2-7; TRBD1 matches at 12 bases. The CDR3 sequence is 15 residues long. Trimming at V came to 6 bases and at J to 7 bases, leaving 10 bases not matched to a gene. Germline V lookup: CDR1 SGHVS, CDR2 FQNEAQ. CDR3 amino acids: CASSPPGTGGSEQYF. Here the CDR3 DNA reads TGTGCCAGCAGTCCACCCGGGACAGGGGGCAGTGAGCAGTACTTC.